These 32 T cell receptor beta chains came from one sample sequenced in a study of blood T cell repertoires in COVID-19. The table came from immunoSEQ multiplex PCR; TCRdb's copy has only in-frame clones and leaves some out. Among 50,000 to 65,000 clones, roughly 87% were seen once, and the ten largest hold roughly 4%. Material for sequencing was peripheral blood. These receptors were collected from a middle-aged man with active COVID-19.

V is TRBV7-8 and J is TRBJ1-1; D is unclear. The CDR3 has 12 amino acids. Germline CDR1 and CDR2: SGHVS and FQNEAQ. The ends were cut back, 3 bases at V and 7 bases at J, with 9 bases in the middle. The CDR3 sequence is CASSFGGFEAFF. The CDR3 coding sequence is TGTGCCAGCAGCTTCGGAGGATTTGAAGCTTTCTTT.

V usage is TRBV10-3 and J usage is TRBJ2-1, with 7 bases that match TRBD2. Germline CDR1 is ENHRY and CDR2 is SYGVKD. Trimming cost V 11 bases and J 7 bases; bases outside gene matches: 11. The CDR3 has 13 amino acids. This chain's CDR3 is CASRGLVLNEQFF. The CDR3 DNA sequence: TGTGCCTCCCGAGGACTAGTCCTAAATGAGCAGTTCTTC.

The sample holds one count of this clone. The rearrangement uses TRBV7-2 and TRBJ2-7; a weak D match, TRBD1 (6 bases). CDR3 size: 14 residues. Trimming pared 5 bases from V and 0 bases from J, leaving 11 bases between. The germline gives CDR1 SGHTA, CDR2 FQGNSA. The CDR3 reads CASSVGQISYEQYF. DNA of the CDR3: TGTGCCAGCAGCGTAGGACAGATCTCCTACGAGCAGTACTTC.

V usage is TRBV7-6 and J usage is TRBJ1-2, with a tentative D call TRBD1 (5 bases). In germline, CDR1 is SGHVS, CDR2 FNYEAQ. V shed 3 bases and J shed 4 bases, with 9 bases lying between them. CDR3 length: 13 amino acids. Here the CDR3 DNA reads TGTGCCAGCAGCTTGGGGCAGGGCTATGGCTACACCTTC. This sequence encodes CASSLGQGYGYTF.

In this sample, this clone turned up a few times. The CDR3 DNA reads as TGCGCCAGCAGCCAAGGACGGGGGGGTACAGATACGCAGTATTTT. This translates into CASSQGRGGTDTQYF. This chain uses TRBV4-3 with TRBJ2-3; 8 positions match TRBD2. Germline V gives CDR1 LGHNA, CDR2 YSLEER. The CDR3 has 15 residues. The J segment lost 3 bases and the V segment lost 1 base, leaving 3 bases of the junction unmatched.

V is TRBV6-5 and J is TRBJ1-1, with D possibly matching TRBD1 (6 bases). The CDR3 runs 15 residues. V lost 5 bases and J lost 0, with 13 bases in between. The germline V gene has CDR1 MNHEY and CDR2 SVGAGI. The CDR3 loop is CASSNPTGLNTEAFF. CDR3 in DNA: TGTGCCAGCAGTAACCCGACAGGTTTGAACACTGAAGCTTTCTTT.

CDR3 residues: CASSPGAGNQPQHF. CDR3 sequence (DNA): TGTGCCAGCAGCCCAGGGGCCGGCAATCAGCCCCAGCATTTT. This chain connects TRBV11-2 to TRBJ1-5; D perhaps matches TRBD1 (6 bases). Per germline, CDR1 SGHAT and CDR2 FQNNGV. CDR3 length: 14 amino acids. V lost 5 bases, J lost 2 bases, and 10 bases lay in between.

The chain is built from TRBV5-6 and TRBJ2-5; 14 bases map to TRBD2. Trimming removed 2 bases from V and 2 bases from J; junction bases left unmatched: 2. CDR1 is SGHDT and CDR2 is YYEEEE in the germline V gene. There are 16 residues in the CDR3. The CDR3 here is CASSFGLAGGQETQYF. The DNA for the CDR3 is TGTGCCAGCAGCTTCGGACTAGCGGGGGGTCAAGAGACCCAGTACTTC. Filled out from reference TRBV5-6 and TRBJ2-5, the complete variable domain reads DAGVTQSPTHLIKTRGQQVTLRCSPKSGHDTVSWYQQALGQGPQFIFQYYEEEERQRGNFPDRFSGHQFPNYSSELNVNALLLGDSALYLCASSFGLAGGQETQYFGPGTRLLVL.

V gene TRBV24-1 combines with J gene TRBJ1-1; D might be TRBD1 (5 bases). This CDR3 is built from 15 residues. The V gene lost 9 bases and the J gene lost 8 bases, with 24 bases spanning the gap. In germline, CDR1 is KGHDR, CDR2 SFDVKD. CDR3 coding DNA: TGTGCCACCGACCTCGGAAAATGGGGGAGGGTAGAAGCTTTCTTT. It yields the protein CATDLGKWGRVEAFF.

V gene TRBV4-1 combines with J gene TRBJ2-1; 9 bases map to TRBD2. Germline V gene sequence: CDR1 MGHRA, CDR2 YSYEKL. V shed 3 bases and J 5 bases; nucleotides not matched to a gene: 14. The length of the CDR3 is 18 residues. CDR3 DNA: TGCGCCAGCAGCCACGGAGGGGCGCGGGGGGGTTCCCACAATGAGCAGTTCTTC. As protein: CASSHGGARGGSHNEQFF.

The CDR3 DNA sequence: TGTGCCAGCAGCTTAGGCTTAGACGGGGAGACCCAGTACTTC. This encodes CASSLGLDGETQYF. V is TRBV13 and J is TRBJ2-5; D gene uncertain. This CDR3 is built from 14 residues. Germline CDR1 PRHDT, CDR2 FYEKMQ (reference sequence). Trimming cost V 0 bases and J 5 bases, with 10 bases left between them.

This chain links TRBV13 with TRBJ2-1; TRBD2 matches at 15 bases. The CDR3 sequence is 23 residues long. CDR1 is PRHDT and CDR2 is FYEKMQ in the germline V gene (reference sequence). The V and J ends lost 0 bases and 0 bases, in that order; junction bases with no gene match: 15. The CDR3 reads CASSLGSQWAGLAGGSSYNEQFF. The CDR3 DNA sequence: TGTGCCAGCAGCTTAGGCTCGCAATGGGCGGGACTAGCGGGGGGAAGCTCCTACAATGAGCAGTTCTTC.

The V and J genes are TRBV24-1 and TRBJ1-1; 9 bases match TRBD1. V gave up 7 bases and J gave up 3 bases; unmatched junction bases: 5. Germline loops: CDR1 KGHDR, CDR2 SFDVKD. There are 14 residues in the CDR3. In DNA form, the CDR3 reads TGTGCCACCAGCTGGACAGGGGTCGACACTGAAGCTTTCTTT. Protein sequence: CATSWTGVDTEAFF.

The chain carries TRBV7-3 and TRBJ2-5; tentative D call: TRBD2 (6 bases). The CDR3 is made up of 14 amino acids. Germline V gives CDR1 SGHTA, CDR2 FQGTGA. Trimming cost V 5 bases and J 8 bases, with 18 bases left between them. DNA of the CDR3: TGTGCCAGCAGCCCCGAGGGGACTCGCAACACCCAGTACTTC. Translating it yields CASSPEGTRNTQYF. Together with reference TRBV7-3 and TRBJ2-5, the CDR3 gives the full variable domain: GAGVSQTPSNKVTEKGKYVELRCDPISGHTALYWYRQSLGQGPEFLIYFQGTGAADDSGLPNDRFFAVRPEGSVSTLKIQRTERGDSAVYLCASSPEGTRNTQYFGPGTRLLVL.

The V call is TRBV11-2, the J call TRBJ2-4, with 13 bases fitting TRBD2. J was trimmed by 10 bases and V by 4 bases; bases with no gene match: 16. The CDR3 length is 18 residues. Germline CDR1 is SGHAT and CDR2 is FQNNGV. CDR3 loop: CASSSIRTSGGPGGIQYF. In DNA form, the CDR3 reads TGTGCCAGCAGCTCGATAAGGACTAGCGGGGGCCCCGGTGGGATTCAGTACTTC. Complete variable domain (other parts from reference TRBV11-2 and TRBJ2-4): EAGVAQSPRYKIIEKRQSVAFWCNPISGHATLYWYQQILGQGPKLLIQFQNNGVVDDSQLPKDRFSAERLKGVDSTLKIQPAKLEDSAVYLCASSSIRTSGGPGGIQYFGAGTRLSVL.

The CDR3 DNA sequence: TGTGCCAGCTCAATTCGGGGAGGAGAGACCCAGTACTTC. This gives the protein CASSIRGGETQYF. The chain employs TRBV18 and TRBJ2-5; the D gene is possibly TRBD2 (6 bases). Deletions cut 5 bases from V and 4 bases from J, with 11 bases between. The length of the CDR3 is 13 residues. CDR1 and CDR2 from the germline V gene are KGHSH and LQKENI.

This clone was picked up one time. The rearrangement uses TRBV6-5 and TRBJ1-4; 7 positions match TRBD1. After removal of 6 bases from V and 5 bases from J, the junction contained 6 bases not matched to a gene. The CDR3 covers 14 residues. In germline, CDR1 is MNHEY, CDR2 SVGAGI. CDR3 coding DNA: TGTGCCAGCAGCCAGACAGGGCGGAATGAAAAACTGTTTTTT. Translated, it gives CASSQTGRNEKLFF.

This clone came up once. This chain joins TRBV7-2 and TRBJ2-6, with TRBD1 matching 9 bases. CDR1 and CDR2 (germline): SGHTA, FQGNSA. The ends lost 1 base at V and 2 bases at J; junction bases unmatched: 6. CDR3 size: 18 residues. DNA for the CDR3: TGTGCCAGCAGCTTAGTCGGGACAGGGACCACTGGGGCCAACGTCCTGACTTTC. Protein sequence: CASSLVGTGTTGANVLTF.

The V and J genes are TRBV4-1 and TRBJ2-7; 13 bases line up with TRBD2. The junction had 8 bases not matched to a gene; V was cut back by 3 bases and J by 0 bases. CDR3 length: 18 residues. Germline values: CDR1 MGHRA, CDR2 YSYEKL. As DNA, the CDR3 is TGCGCCAGCAGCCAGGAGACTAGCGGGGGGCCGAGCTCCTACGAGCAGTACTTC. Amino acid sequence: CASSQETSGGPSSYEQYF.

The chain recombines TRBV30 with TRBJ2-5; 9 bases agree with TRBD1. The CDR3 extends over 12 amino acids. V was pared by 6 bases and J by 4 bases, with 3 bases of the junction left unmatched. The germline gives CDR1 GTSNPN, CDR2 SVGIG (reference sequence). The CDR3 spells CACRQGGETQYF. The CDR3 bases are TGTGCCTGCCGACAGGGGGGAGAGACCCAGTACTTC.

DNA for the CDR3: TGTGCCAGCACCAGCGGGGATACGCAGTATTTT. This encodes CASTSGDTQYF. The genes are TRBV2 and TRBJ2-3; D perhaps matches TRBD2 (6 bases). CDR1 and CDR2 (germline): SNHLY, FYNNEI. The CDR3 loop spans 11 amino acids. Between the trimmed V and J ends, which lost 7 bases and 6 bases, there was a span of 8 bases.

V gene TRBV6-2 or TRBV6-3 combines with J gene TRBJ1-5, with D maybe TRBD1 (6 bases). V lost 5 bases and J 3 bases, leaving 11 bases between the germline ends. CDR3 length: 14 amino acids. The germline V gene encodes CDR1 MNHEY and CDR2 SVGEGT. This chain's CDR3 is CASSSQGYNQPQHF. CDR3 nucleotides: TGTGCCAGCAGTAGTCAGGGGTACAATCAGCCCCAGCATTTT.

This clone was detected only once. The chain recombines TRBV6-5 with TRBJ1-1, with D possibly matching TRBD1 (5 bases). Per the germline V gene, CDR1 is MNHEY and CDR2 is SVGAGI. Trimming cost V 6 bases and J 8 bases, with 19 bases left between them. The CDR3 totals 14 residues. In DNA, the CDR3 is TGTGCCAGCAGGCGACTGGACAAAGTAGCAGAAGCTTTCTTT. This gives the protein CASRRLDKVAEAFF.

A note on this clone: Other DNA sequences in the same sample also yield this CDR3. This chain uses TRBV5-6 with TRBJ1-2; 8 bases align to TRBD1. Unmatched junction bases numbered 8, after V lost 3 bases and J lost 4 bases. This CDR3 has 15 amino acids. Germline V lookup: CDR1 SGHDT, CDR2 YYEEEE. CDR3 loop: CASSWGQGAGYGYTF. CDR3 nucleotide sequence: TGTGCCAGCAGCTGGGGGCAGGGGGCCGGCTATGGCTACACCTTC.

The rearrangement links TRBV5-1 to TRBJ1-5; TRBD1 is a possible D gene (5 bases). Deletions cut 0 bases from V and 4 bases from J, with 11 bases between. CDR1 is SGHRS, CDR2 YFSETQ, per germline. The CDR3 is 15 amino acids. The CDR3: CASSLGTGYNQPQHF. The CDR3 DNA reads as TGCGCCAGCAGCTTGGGTACAGGATATAATCAGCCCCAGCATTTT. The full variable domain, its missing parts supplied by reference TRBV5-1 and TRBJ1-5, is KAGVTQTPRYLIKTRGQQVTLSCSPISGHRSVSWYQQTPGQGLQFLFEYFSETQRNKGNFPGRFSGRQFSNSRSEMNVSTLELGDSALYLCASSLGTGYNQPQHFGDGTRLSIL.

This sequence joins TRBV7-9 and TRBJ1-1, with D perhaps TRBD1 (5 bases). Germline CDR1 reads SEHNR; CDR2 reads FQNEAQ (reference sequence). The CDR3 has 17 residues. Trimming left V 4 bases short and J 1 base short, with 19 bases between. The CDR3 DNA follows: TGTGCCAGCAGCTCACAAAGGGGCGAAAACAGGAACACTGAAGCTTTCTTT. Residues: CASSSQRGENRNTEAFF.

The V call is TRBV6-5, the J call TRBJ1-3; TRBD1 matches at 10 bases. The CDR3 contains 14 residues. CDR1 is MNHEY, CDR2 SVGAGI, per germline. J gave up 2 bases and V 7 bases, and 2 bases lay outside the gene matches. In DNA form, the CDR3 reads TGTGCCAGCACGGGGACAGGGGCTGGAAACACCATATATTTT. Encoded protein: CASTGTGAGNTIYF.

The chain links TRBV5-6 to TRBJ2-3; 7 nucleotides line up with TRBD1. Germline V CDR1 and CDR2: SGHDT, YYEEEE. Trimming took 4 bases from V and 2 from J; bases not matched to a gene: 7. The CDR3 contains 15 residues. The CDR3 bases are TGTGCCAGCAGCCAACCGGGACAGAACACAGATACGCAGTATTTT. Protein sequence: CASSQPGQNTDTQYF.

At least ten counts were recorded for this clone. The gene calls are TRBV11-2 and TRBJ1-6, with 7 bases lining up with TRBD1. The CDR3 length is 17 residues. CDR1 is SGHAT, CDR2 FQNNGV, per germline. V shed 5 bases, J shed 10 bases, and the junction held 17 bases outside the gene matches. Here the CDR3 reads CASSPYLPGQIYSPLHF. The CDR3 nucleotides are TGTGCCAGCAGCCCGTACTTGCCGGGACAGATCTACTCACCCCTCCACTTT.

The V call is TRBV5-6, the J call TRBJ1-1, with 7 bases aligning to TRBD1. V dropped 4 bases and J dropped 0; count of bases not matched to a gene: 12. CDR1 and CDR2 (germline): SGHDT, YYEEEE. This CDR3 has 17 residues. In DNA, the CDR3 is TGTGCCAGCAGCCCAGACAGGGTGCGATTTATGAACACTGAAGCTTTCTTT. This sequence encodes CASSPDRVRFMNTEAFF. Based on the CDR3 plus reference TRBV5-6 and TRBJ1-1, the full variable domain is DAGVTQSPTHLIKTRGQQVTLRCSPKSGHDTVSWYQQALGQGPQFIFQYYEEEERQRGNFPDRFSGHQFPNYSSELNVNALLLGDSALYLCASSPDRVRFMNTEAFFGQGTRLTVV.

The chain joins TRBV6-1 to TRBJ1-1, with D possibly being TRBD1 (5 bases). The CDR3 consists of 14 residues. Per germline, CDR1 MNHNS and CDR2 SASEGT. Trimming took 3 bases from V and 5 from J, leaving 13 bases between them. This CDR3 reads CASSEGPGGTEAFF. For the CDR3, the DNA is TGTGCCAGCAGTGAGGGACCGGGAGGGACTGAAGCTTTCTTT.

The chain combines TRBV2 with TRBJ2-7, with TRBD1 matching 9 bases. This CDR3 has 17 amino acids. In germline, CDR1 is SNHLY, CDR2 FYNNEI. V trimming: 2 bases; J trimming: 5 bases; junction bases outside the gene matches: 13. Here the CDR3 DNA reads TGTGCCAGCAGTGAATACGTTTTCCGGCGACAGGGGGACGAGCAGTACTTC. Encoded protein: CASSEYVFRRQGDEQYF.